This TCR beta chain emerged from a study of T-cell memory formation after mild COVID-19. At the level of the study: TCR clustering was largely donor specific.

This clonotype was seen only once. The CDR3 spans 15 residues. V lost 6 bases, J lost 7 bases, and 19 bases lay in between. Germline V gives CDR1 LNHDA, CDR2 SQIVND (reference sequence). TCRdb re-called the 5' RACE reads through MiXCR, storing one row per CDR3 protein. The sample gives about 190,000 distinct CDR3 sequences, about 18% of which show up once; roughly 2.3% is in the top ten. The rearrangement links TRBV19 to TRBJ2-1; a possible D gene is TRBD2 (7 bases). Sample: PBMCs or a T cell subset sorted from them (not recorded which). This receptor was identified in an adult woman who had mild COVID-19 (a few samples of this study predate the infection). Cell type and time point are not known. The CDR3 DNA sequence: TGTGCCAGTAGGAAGGCTGGGGGGGCAGTGAATGAGCAGTTCTTC. Residues: CASRKAGGAVNEQFF.